Below are 32 T cell receptor beta chains sequenced from a single sample in a study of blood T cell repertoires in COVID-19. Generated by immunoSEQ multiplex PCR, the TCRdb table keeps only in-frame clones and is missing some. The data hold about 38,000 clones, with roughly 70% observed a single time. The specimen was peripheral blood. The receptors shown here come from a man in his 70s with COVID-19, enrolled during active disease.

Note on this clone: Relative to the germline gene, one junction end is altered; a read error may explain this. This chain joins TRBV7-3 and TRBJ1-2, with D hard to call. The CDR3 is 15 amino acids. The germline V gene encodes CDR1 SGHTA and CDR2 FQGTGA. The CDR3 DNA follows: TGTGCCAGCAGCTTAACGGGCAGTACTGACTATCGCTACACCTTC. This sequence encodes CASSLTGSTDYRYTF.

The rearrangement joins TRBV28 to TRBJ2-2, with 8 bases matching TRBD1. V was pared by 8 bases and J by 3 bases, with 5 bases of the junction left unmatched. The germline V gene encodes CDR1 MDHEN and CDR2 SYDVKM. This CDR3 is built from 14 residues. The CDR3 here is CASFDRGDTGELFF. Here the CDR3 DNA reads TGTGCCAGCTTTGACAGGGGCGACACCGGGGAGCTGTTTTTT.

V gene TRBV2 combines with J gene TRBJ2-7; D might be TRBD1 (5 bases). Trimming removed 7 bases at V and 6 bases at J, with 10 bases between. Germline values: CDR1 SNHLY, CDR2 FYNNEI. The CDR3 totals 11 residues. The CDR3 region has the DNA TGTGCCAGCACGATAAGGGGCGAGCAGTACTTC. As protein: CASTIRGEQYF.

This rearrangement joins TRBV7-6 to TRBJ2-1; D gene unclear. V dropped 4 bases and J dropped 10 bases, with 8 bases sitting between them. CDR3 length equals 11 residues. Germline CDR1 SGHVS, CDR2 FNYEAQ. The CDR3 reads CASSSGREQFF. CDR3 nucleotides: TGTGCCAGCAGCTCGGGTAGAGAGCAGTTCTTC.

The rearrangement links TRBV18 to TRBJ1-1; TRBD1 agrees at 8 bases. Germline V lookup: CDR1 KGHSH, CDR2 LQKENI. V shed 3 bases and J 4 bases; nucleotides not matched to a gene: 7. CDR3 length: 15 amino acids. The CDR3 reads CASSPRTGRGTEAFF. For the CDR3, the DNA is TGTGCCAGCTCACCGAGGACAGGGCGAGGCACTGAAGCTTTCTTT.

The chain couples TRBV4-1 to TRBJ1-1; unclear D gene. The germline V gene encodes CDR1 MGHRA and CDR2 YSYEKL. The CDR3 is 15 residues long. Trimming pared 0 bases from V and 10 bases from J, leaving 18 bases between. The CDR3: CASSQDRGPKLGAFF. DNA for the CDR3: TGCGCCAGCAGCCAAGACCGCGGTCCAAAACTTGGAGCTTTCTTT.

This clone was recorded only once. Here the CDR3 DNA reads TGTGCCAGCAGCTTAGAAACTAGCCCCACTCCCTACGAGCAGTACTTC. This gives the protein CASSLETSPTPYEQYF. The rearrangement joins TRBV11-2 to TRBJ2-7, with D possibly matching TRBD2 (6 bases). The CDR3 totals 16 residues. The V gene lost 0 bases and the J gene lost 2 bases, with 14 bases spanning the gap. Germline CDR1 is SGHAT and CDR2 is FQNNGV.

The rearrangement joins TRBV19 to TRBJ1-5, with 9 bases aligning to TRBD1. The CDR3 is 14 residues long. Trimming removed 7 bases from V and 7 bases from J; junction bases left unmatched: 8. Germline CDR1 reads LNHDA; CDR2 reads SQIVND (reference sequence). The CDR3 coding sequence is TGTGCCAGTATACCGGGACAGGGTCGGCAGCCCCAGCATTTT. Protein sequence: CASIPGQGRQPQHF.

This clone appeared a few times. This chain joins TRBV4-3 and TRBJ2-7, with D tentatively TRBD2 (7 bases). Trimming cost V 2 bases and J 3 bases, with 14 bases left between them. CDR1 and CDR2 from the germline V gene are LGHNA and YSLEER. This CDR3 comprises 15 residues. CDR3 region: CASSQWEGVGYEQYF. The CDR3 DNA is TGCGCCAGCAGCCAATGGGAGGGGGTTGGCTACGAGCAGTACTTC.

V gene TRBV19 combines with J gene TRBJ1-2; D unresolved. The CDR3 sequence is 16 residues long. The V gene lost 2 bases and the J gene lost 0 bases, with 13 bases spanning the gap. CDR1 LNHDA and CDR2 SQIVND come from the germline V gene (reference sequence). CDR3 amino acids: CASSILARQANYGYTF. The CDR3 DNA sequence: TGTGCCAGTAGTATATTGGCCAGGCAAGCTAACTATGGCTACACCTTC.

The rearrangement joins TRBV18 to TRBJ1-1, with a possible D match to TRBD1 (5 bases). The ends were cut back, 5 bases at V and 1 base at J, with 11 bases in the middle. The CDR3 is 14 amino acids. The germline V gene has CDR1 KGHSH and CDR2 LQKENI. Here the CDR3 DNA reads TGTGCCAGCTCAATTAAGGACAAGAACACTGAAGCTTTCTTT. Amino acids: CASSIKDKNTEAFF.

This clone was observed a handful of times. CDR3 protein: CAWDGEAPGELFF. The CDR3 DNA sequence: TGTGCCTGGGATGGTGAGGCTCCCGGGGAGCTGTTTTTT. V usage is TRBV30 and J usage is TRBJ2-2, with D unresolved. The CDR3 is 13 amino acids. Between the trimmed V and J ends, which lost 5 bases and 6 bases, there was a span of 13 bases. From germline, CDR1 is GTSNPN and CDR2 SVGIG (reference sequence).

V is TRBV19 and J is TRBJ1-5; 9 bases agree with TRBD1. V lost 8 bases to trimming and J lost 9 bases; unmatched junction nucleotides: 17. The CDR3 runs to 16 residues. CDR1 is LNHDA, CDR2 SQIVND, per germline (reference sequence). CDR3 nucleotides: TGTGCCAGTCGGTTAGACTCGGGACAGGGTTTTGCGCCCCAGCATTTT. This encodes CASRLDSGQGFAPQHF. The full variable domain, with the rest looked up from reference TRBV19 and TRBJ1-5, is DGGITQSPKYLFRKEGQNVTLSCEQNLNHDAMYWYRQDPGQGLRLIYYSQIVNDFQKGDIAEGYSVSREKKESFPLTVTSAQKNPTAFYLCASRLDSGQGFAPQHFGDGTRLSIL.

This clone appeared once. This chain's CDR3 is CASTPRADGYTF. The CDR3 coding sequence is TGTGCCAGCACCCCGCGAGCGGATGGCTACACCTTC. The chain employs TRBV12-3 or TRBV12-4 and TRBJ1-2; D not certain. Trimming pared 7 bases from V and 6 bases from J, leaving 12 bases between. CDR3 length: 12 amino acids.

V is TRBV14 and J is TRBJ1-3, with no clear D. Germline V gene lookup returns CDR1 SGHDN and CDR2 FVKESK. The CDR3 has 14 amino acids. The V end was cut by 0 bases, the J end by 0 bases, with 3 bases between. The CDR3 DNA follows: TGTGCCAGCAGCCAAGACAGCTCTGGAAACACCATATATTTT. It yields the protein CASSQDSSGNTIYF.

V gene TRBV4-2 combines with J gene TRBJ2-7; a possible D gene is TRBD2 (6 bases). Germline V gives CDR1 LGHNA, CDR2 YNFKEQ. Trimming took 0 bases from V and 4 from J, leaving 16 bases between them. The CDR3 spans 16 residues. CDR3 in amino acids: CASSQDRSGDDYEQYF. CDR3 nucleotides: TGTGCCAGCAGCCAAGATCGGTCGGGGGATGATTACGAGCAGTACTTC.

This clone was counted a few times. The chain uses TRBV7-9 and TRBJ1-3; no clear D gene. Trimming shortened V by 5 bases and J by 1 base, and 12 bases separated the two germline ends. The CDR3 has 15 residues. In germline, CDR1 is SEHNR, CDR2 FQNEAQ (reference sequence). This chain's CDR3 is CASSPPTGSGNTIYF. CDR3 DNA: TGTGCCAGCAGCCCTCCGACGGGTTCTGGAAACACCATATATTTT.

Only a few counts were recorded for this clone. V is TRBV4-2 and J is TRBJ1-4; 11 bases align to TRBD1. J was trimmed by 3 bases and V by 4 bases; bases with no gene match: 7. The V gene's germline CDR1 is LGHNA and CDR2 YNFKEQ. The CDR3 has 17 residues. Here the CDR3 reads CASSRWGGQGANEKLFF. In nucleotides, the CDR3 is TGTGCCAGCAGCCGATGGGGGGGACAGGGGGCTAATGAAAAACTGTTTTTT.

The chain employs TRBV6-4 and TRBJ2-3, with D possibly being TRBD1 (5 bases). V lost 4 bases to trimming and J lost 2 bases, with 13 bases between them. This CDR3 has 15 residues. Germline V gene data show CDR1 as MRHNA and CDR2 as SNTAGT. CDR3 coding DNA: TGTGCCAGCAGTGGTGGGGCCCCCTTCACAGATACGCAGTATTTT. Its protein product is CASSGGAPFTDTQYF.

This clone appeared a few times. The chain recombines TRBV18 with TRBJ2-3, with TRBD2 matching 13 bases. The CDR3 runs 18 residues. Germline V gene data show CDR1 as KGHSH and CDR2 as LQKENI. Losses at the gene ends were 4 bases for V and 2 bases for J; bases not matched to a gene: 9. The CDR3 nucleotides are TGTGCCAGCTCACTAAGGGCGACTAGCGGGAGGCCCACAGATACGCAGTATTTT. Encoded protein: CASSLRATSGRPTDTQYF.

The chain recombines TRBV24-1 with TRBJ2-3; no clear D gene. This CDR3 spans 15 amino acids. Trimming left V 5 bases short and J 0 bases short, with 11 bases between. The germline CDR1 and CDR2 sequences are KGHDR and SFDVKD. In nucleotides, the CDR3 is TGTGCCACCAGTGCCAAATACTCTAGCACAGATACGCAGTATTTT. This encodes CATSAKYSSTDTQYF.

This chain joins TRBV21-1 and TRBJ2-3; the D call TRBD1 from the table was never checked on the DNA. TRBV21-1 is noted as a pseudogene. CDR3 length: 17 amino acids. The CDR3 DNA follows: TGTGCCAGCAGCAAAGCTGTGCAGGGGGCTCGGACAGATACGCAGTATTTT. This gives the protein CASSKAVQGARTDTQYF.

The chain joins TRBV6-2 or TRBV6-3 to TRBJ2-7; 9 nucleotides align to TRBD1. After removal of 2 bases from V and 4 bases from J, the junction contained 12 bases not matched to a gene. This CDR3 region has 17 residues. The germline CDR1 and CDR2 sequences are MNHEY and SVGEGT. The CDR3 loop is CASSYPLKGQGLYEQYF. The CDR3 DNA is TGTGCCAGCAGTTACCCCCTCAAGGGACAGGGCCTATACGAGCAGTACTTC.

In this sample, this clone turned up a few times. This sequence joins TRBV5-1 and TRBJ1-2; D gene ambiguous. The CDR3 contains 13 residues. Trimming pared 0 bases from V and 2 bases from J, leaving 5 bases between. Germline V gives CDR1 SGHRS, CDR2 YFSETQ. DNA of the CDR3: TGCGCCAGCAGCTTGGAACTGAACTATGGCTACACCTTC. Translating gives CASSLELNYGYTF.

The J gene is TRBJ1-1, the V gene TRBV6-5, with D unresolved. V gave up 0 bases and J gave up 3 bases, with 11 bases separating them. The germline V gene has CDR1 MNHEY and CDR2 SVGAGI. The CDR3 sequence is 15 residues long. DNA of the CDR3: TGTGCCAGCAGTTACTCGAAGACTTGGTACACTGAAGCTTTCTTT. Its translation: CASSYSKTWYTEAFF.

This rearrangement joins TRBV7-7 to TRBJ2-5, with D possibly being TRBD2 (5 bases). The CDR3 consists of 15 residues. The V and J ends lost 0 bases and 4 bases respectively, with 12 bases between them. Germline CDR1 SSHAT, CDR2 FNYEAQ (reference sequence). The CDR3 DNA sequence: TGTGCCAGCAGCTTAGCGGGGAGCGTGGTAGAGACCCAGTACTTC. The encoded protein is CASSLAGSVVETQYF.

This sequence joins TRBV5-1 and TRBJ1-4; D is uncertain. V dropped 0 bases and J dropped 7 bases, with 10 bases sitting between them. Germline CDR1 and CDR2: SGHRS and YFSETQ. The CDR3 is made up of 14 amino acids. In DNA, the CDR3 is TGCGCCAGCAGCTTGGCGCGTGGGAGTGAAAAACTGTTTTTT. This encodes CASSLARGSEKLFF.

CDR3 amino acids: CSGQTSGRYNEQFF. CDR3 nucleotides: TGCAGCGGTCAGACTAGCGGGAGGTACAATGAGCAGTTCTTC. The J gene is TRBJ2-1, the V gene TRBV29-1, with 13 bases aligning to TRBD2. This CDR3 contains 14 residues. Germline loops: CDR1 SQVTM, CDR2 ANQGSEA. V trimming: 7 bases; J trimming: 4 bases; junction bases outside the gene matches: 4.

The chain is built from TRBV14 and TRBJ1-5; 7 bases line up with TRBD1. CDR1 and CDR2 from the germline V gene are SGHDN and FVKESK. The CDR3 runs 13 residues. Losses at the gene ends were 9 bases for V and 6 bases for J; bases not matched to a gene: 8. The CDR3: CASSTGRFQPQHF. The CDR3 coding sequence is TGTGCCAGTTCGACAGGGCGGTTTCAGCCCCAGCATTTT.

V and J are TRBV7-2 and TRBJ2-7; 7 bases are a match to TRBD2. Trimming cost V 6 bases and J 7 bases; bases outside gene matches: 18. This CDR3 has 16 amino acids. The germline CDR1 and CDR2 sequences are SGHTA and FQGNSA. The CDR3 protein is CASRILGGLTQGEQYF. DNA of the CDR3: TGTGCCAGCAGAATCCTGGGGGGGTTGACGCAAGGGGAGCAGTACTTC.

The J gene is TRBJ1-4, the V gene TRBV27; possible D gene TRBD1, 6 bases. Trimming shortened V by 5 bases and J by 8 bases, and 18 bases separated the two germline ends. The CDR3 covers 15 residues. The germline gives CDR1 MNHEY, CDR2 SMNVEV (reference sequence). The CDR3 sequence: CASSTIRDKGEKLFF. The CDR3 coding sequence is TGTGCCAGCAGTACCATCAGGGACAAGGGGGAAAAACTGTTTTTT.

CDR3 sequence: CSASNPEVYEQFF. The CDR3 DNA reads as TGCAGTGCTAGTAATCCGGAGGTCTATGAGCAGTTCTTC. The chain has TRBV20-1 and TRBJ2-1, with D maybe TRBD2 (5 bases). CDR1 DFQATT and CDR2 SNEGSKA come from the germline V gene (reference sequence). CDR3 length equals 13 residues. Trimming pared 3 bases from V and 8 bases from J, leaving 14 bases between.